These 29 T cell receptor beta chains were all obtained from the same sample, sequenced in a study of neurological immune-mediated disorders. MiXCR, applied by TCRdb to the 5' RACE reads, yields one record per CDR3 protein. The repertoire has more than 25,000 distinct CDR3 sequences, under 5% of them found once; the top ten carry about 23%. The specimen sequenced was CD4+ T cells from blood. These TCRs come from a woman between 40 and 55 years old in good health.

This clonotype was counted at least ten times. The V call is TRBV4-2, the J call TRBJ2-4; 8 nucleotides agree with TRBD2. This CDR3 spans 19 amino acids. V was clipped by 1 base and J by 0 bases; unmatched bases: 11. CDR1 and CDR2 (germline): LGHNA, YNFKEQ. The CDR3: CASSQGGGSGVVAKNIQYF. CDR3 in DNA: TGTGCCAGCAGCCAAGGAGGAGGTAGCGGGGTCGTAGCCAAAAACATTCAGTACTTC.

This clonotype showed up many times. CDR3 sequence reads: CAISEGLSSNYGYTF. In DNA form, the CDR3 reads TGTGCCATCAGTGAAGGGCTCTCGTCTAACTATGGCTACACCTTC. The chain combines TRBV10-3 with TRBJ1-2; D is uncertain. CDR3 length equals 15 residues. Germline V gives CDR1 ENHRY, CDR2 SYGVKD. Trimming removed 3 bases at V and 0 bases at J, with 11 bases between.

This clonotype was observed a handful of times. V is TRBV28 and J is TRBJ2-3, with D uncertain. The CDR3 has 11 residues. Between the trimmed V and J ends, which lost 5 bases and 10 bases, there was a span of 10 bases. CDR1 and CDR2 (germline): MDHEN, SYDVKM. This chain's CDR3 is CASSVAGSQYF. Here the CDR3 DNA reads TGTGCCAGCAGTGTCGCAGGCTCGCAGTATTTT. Full variable domain (remainder filled in from reference TRBV28 and TRBJ2-3): DVKVTQSSRYLVKRTGEKVFLECVQDMDHENMFWYRQDPGLGLRLIYFSYDVKMKEKGDIPEGYSVSREKKERFSLILESASTNQTSMYLCASSVAGSQYFGPGTRLTVL.

This chain connects TRBV10-3 to TRBJ1-2, with D unclear. The germline V and J ends were trimmed by 3 bases and 3 bases, with 17 bases remaining between them. This CDR3 comprises 16 residues. Germline values: CDR1 ENHRY, CDR2 SYGVKD. CDR3 in DNA: TGTGCCATCAGTGACCCAGACCGCCCCACGCACTATGGCTACACCTTC. This sequence encodes CAISDPDRPTHYGYTF.

In regard to this clonotype: A read error may produce the germline difference seen at one junction end. The chain employs TRBV10-1 and TRBJ2-3; 7 bases fit TRBD2. Germline CDR1 and CDR2: WNHNN and SYGVQD (reference sequence). The length of the CDR3 is 15 residues. Here the CDR3 reads CANSEHLRGGDMQYF. In DNA form, the CDR3 reads TGCGCCAACAGTGAGCACCTTCGCGGGGGAGATATGCAGTATTTT.

There are many counts of this clonotype. The chain couples TRBV7-2 to TRBJ2-1; TRBD2 agrees at 10 bases. Trimming at V came to 5 bases and at J to 3 bases, leaving 4 bases not matched to a gene. The CDR3 has 15 residues. CDR1 is SGHTA and CDR2 is FQGNSA in the germline V gene. CDR3 residues: CASSQSGGVYNEQFF. The CDR3 DNA reads as TGTGCCAGCAGCCAAAGCGGGGGGGTCTACAATGAGCAGTTCTTC.

This clonotype was counted at least ten times. This chain joins TRBV7-2 and TRBJ1-6, with 7 bases identical to TRBD1. The germline V gene has CDR1 SGHTA and CDR2 FQGNSA. This CDR3 has 14 amino acids. The trim removed 5 bases at V and 9 bases at J, leaving 7 bases unmatched. CDR3 sequence reads: CASSPQGVSSPLHF. In DNA form, the CDR3 reads TGTGCCAGCAGCCCGCAGGGGGTGAGTTCACCCCTCCACTTT.

This clonotype has a count of ten or more. The chain employs TRBV10-3 and TRBJ2-1; 9 nucleotides agree with TRBD2. There are 19 residues in the CDR3. Germline V CDR1 and CDR2: ENHRY, SYGVKD. J was trimmed by 0 bases and V by 0 bases; bases with no gene match: 9. The CDR3 nucleotides read TGTGCCATCAGTGAGTCACCCCCTAGCGGGACGAGCTCCTACAATGAGCAGTTCTTC. Translation: CAISESPPSGTSSYNEQFF.

This clonotype has at least ten counts. The chain carries TRBV20-1 and TRBJ2-2; the D gene is possibly TRBD2 (6 bases). Germline V CDR1 and CDR2: DFQATT, SNEGSKA (reference sequence). V was pared by 0 bases and J by 5 bases, with 13 bases between. This CDR3 spans 15 amino acids. The CDR3 region is CSARDRRGRTGELFF. For the CDR3, the DNA is TGCAGTGCTAGAGATCGGAGGGGAAGGACCGGGGAGCTGTTTTTT.

This clonotype was observed at least ten times. The J gene is TRBJ2-7, the V gene TRBV5-1; no firm D call. The germline V and J ends were trimmed by 4 bases and 3 bases, with 17 bases remaining between them. This CDR3 contains 15 residues. Germline CDR1 and CDR2: SGHRS and YFSETQ. The CDR3 protein is CASSPEGSPLYEQYF. DNA of the CDR3: TGCGCCAGCAGCCCCGAAGGCTCGCCCCTCTACGAGCAGTACTTC.

There are many counts of this clonotype. The V and J genes are TRBV28 and TRBJ2-1, with unresolved D. From germline, CDR1 is MDHEN and CDR2 SYDVKM. The CDR3 is made up of 14 amino acids. The V end lost 3 bases, the J end lost 5 bases, and 11 bases lay between the germline ends. CDR3 nucleotide sequence: TGTGCCAGCAGTTTGGCAAGGCCAGACAATGAGCAGTTCTTC. Translating gives CASSLARPDNEQFF. The variable domain in full, with the rest retrieved from reference TRBV28 and TRBJ2-1, is DVKVTQSSRYLVKRTGEKVFLECVQDMDHENMFWYRQDPGLGLRLIYFSYDVKMKEKGDIPEGYSVSREKKERFSLILESASTNQTSMYLCASSLARPDNEQFFGPGTRLTVL.

This clonotype was found many times. The rearrangement links TRBV6-5 to TRBJ2-7; 9 positions match TRBD2. V trimming: 6 bases; J trimming: 5 bases; junction bases outside the gene matches: 5. CDR1 and CDR2 (germline): MNHEY, SVGAGI. This CDR3 comprises 13 residues. In nucleotides, the CDR3 is TGTGCCAGCAGCCAAGCGGGAGGTCACGAGCAGTACTTC. Translating gives CASSQAGGHEQYF.

This clonotype was counted many times. V and J are TRBV12-3 or TRBV12-4 and TRBJ1-6; no clear D gene. The CDR3 consists of 14 residues. The V end lost 2 bases, the J end lost 6 bases, and 8 bases lay between the germline ends. The CDR3 region is CASSLRVGNSPLHF. The CDR3 region has the DNA TGTGCCAGCAGTTTAAGGGTGGGTAATTCACCCCTCCACTTT.

This clonotype was seen at least ten times. The chain uses TRBV20-1 and TRBJ2-2; tentatively, D is TRBD1 or TRBD2 (6 bases each). V lost 2 bases, J lost 7 bases, and 17 bases lay in between. Germline V gene sequence: CDR1 DFQATT, CDR2 SNEGSKA (reference sequence). The CDR3 runs 15 residues. The CDR3 DNA follows: TGCAGTGCTAGAACCCACGGGGGCCGGGGCGGGGAGCTGTTTTTT. Amino acids: CSARTHGGRGGELFF.

This clonotype was observed many times. The chain uses TRBV20-1 and TRBJ2-5; D is perhaps TRBD1 (5 bases). The CDR3 sequence is 15 residues long. The V gene lost 2 bases and the J gene lost 4 bases, with 17 bases spanning the gap. CDR1 and CDR2 (germline): DFQATT, SNEGSKA (reference sequence). The DNA for the CDR3 is TGCAGTGCTAGATCTGCGCAAGACAGCCCAGAGACCCAGTACTTC. It encodes CSARSAQDSPETQYF.

This clonotype was recorded many times. This rearrangement joins TRBV12-3 or TRBV12-4 to TRBJ1-1; tentatively, D is TRBD1 (5 bases). V was shortened by 3 bases and J by 1 base, with 12 bases between the two germline ends. CDR3 length: 15 amino acids. For the CDR3, the DNA is TGTGCCAGCAGTTTCGCGCCCGGGGCGAACACTGAAGCTTTCTTT. It specifies CASSFAPGANTEAFF.

This clonotype showed up many times. CDR3 protein: CASSLVEGITSTDTQYF. The DNA of the CDR3 is TGTGCCAGCAGCTTAGTCGAGGGGATAACTAGCACAGATACGCAGTATTTT. The rearrangement links TRBV7-2 to TRBJ2-3; D is possibly TRBD1 or TRBD2 (5 bases each). The germline gives CDR1 SGHTA, CDR2 FQGNSA. V lost 1 base, J lost 0 bases, and 14 bases lay in between. The CDR3 covers 17 residues.

This clonotype was counted many times. The chain has TRBV29-1 and TRBJ2-1; 14 nucleotides match TRBD2. V lost 5 bases to trimming and J lost 12 bases; unmatched junction nucleotides: 6. This CDR3 region has 13 residues. The V gene's germline CDR1 is SQVTM and CDR2 ANQGSEA. CDR3 sequence (DNA): TGCAGCGTTCGACTAGCGGGGGGGCCTTGGCAGTTCTTC. This translates into CSVRLAGGPWQFF.

This clonotype was counted ten times or more. The chain couples TRBV7-3 to TRBJ1-3; no firm D call. The CDR3 spans 19 residues. Germline V gives CDR1 SGHTA, CDR2 FQGTGA. V lost 2 bases, J lost 0 bases, and 20 bases lay in between. As DNA, the CDR3 is TGTGCCAGCAGCTTACCCCAGACAAGAACCCAAATCTCTGGAAACACCATATATTTT. As protein: CASSLPQTRTQISGNTIYF.

This clonotype appeared many times. V gene TRBV5-1 combines with J gene TRBJ1-4, with D tentatively TRBD1 (5 bases). In germline, CDR1 is SGHRS, CDR2 YFSETQ. The CDR3 has 15 amino acids. The V gene lost 2 bases and the J gene lost 7 bases, with 15 bases spanning the gap. The CDR3, as DNA: TGCGCCAGCAGCTTAGCGGGGACCCCAGGTGAAAAACTGTTTTTT. It yields the protein CASSLAGTPGEKLFF.

This clonotype was counted many times. The chain combines TRBV7-9 with TRBJ2-2; the D is unclear. The ends were cut back, 4 bases at V and 8 bases at J, with 8 bases in the middle. The CDR3 is 12 residues long. Looked up from germline, CDR1 is SEHNR and CDR2 is FQNEAQ (reference sequence). The CDR3 sequence: CASSYPQGELFF. As DNA, the CDR3 is TGTGCCAGCAGCTACCCCCAAGGGGAGCTGTTTTTT.

This clonotype was seen repeatedly, ten times or more. The chain links TRBV7-2 to TRBJ1-6; TRBD1 agrees at 8 bases. Germline loops: CDR1 SGHTA, CDR2 FQGNSA. CDR3 length: 15 residues. J was trimmed by 10 bases and V by 7 bases; bases with no gene match: 12. Here the CDR3 reads CASKKDRVEESPLHF. As DNA, the CDR3 is TGTGCCAGCAAGAAGGACAGGGTGGAAGAATCACCCCTCCACTTT.

This clonotype occurred many times. The chain combines TRBV27 with TRBJ2-5; 7 bases match TRBD1. The germline CDR1 and CDR2 sequences are MNHEY and SMNVEV (reference sequence). This CDR3 contains 16 residues. J gave up 5 bases and V 4 bases, and 13 bases lay outside the gene matches. The CDR3 sequence: CASSSRDSRTNETQYF. In DNA, the CDR3 is TGTGCCAGCAGTTCCCGGGACAGCCGTACAAATGAGACCCAGTACTTC.

In its sample, this clonotype is medium-sized. The chain joins TRBV4-2 to TRBJ1-4, with a tentative D call TRBD1 (6 bases). V lost 0 bases and J 8 bases, leaving 13 bases between the germline ends. CDR3 length: 15 amino acids. Germline CDR1 reads LGHNA; CDR2 reads YNFKEQ. The CDR3 DNA reads as TGTGCCAGCAGCCAAGACGACAGGCTCCCCGAAAAACTGTTTTTT. This gives the protein CASSQDDRLPEKLFF.

This clonotype was found many times. This chain connects TRBV6-6 to TRBJ2-3; possible D gene TRBD2, 6 bases. The CDR3 is 16 residues long. The germline V gene encodes CDR1 MNHNY and CDR2 SVGAGI (reference sequence). Trimming removed 2 bases at V and 1 base at J, with 13 bases between. In nucleotides, the CDR3 is TGTGCCAGCAGTTACGGTTCTAGCGTAGGCACAGATACGCAGTATTTT. Translating gives CASSYGSSVGTDTQYF.

This clonotype has a count of ten or more. The J gene is TRBJ2-1, the V gene TRBV5-1, with 9 bases that match TRBD1. This CDR3 is 16 amino acids long. Germline trimming cut 3 bases from V and 7 bases from J; bases unmatched to any gene: 11. CDR1 is SGHRS, CDR2 YFSETQ, per germline. This CDR3 reads CASSWGRGTGMNEQFF. DNA for the CDR3: TGCGCCAGCAGCTGGGGGAGGGGGACAGGGATGAATGAGCAGTTCTTC.

Ten or more counts support this clonotype. The CDR3 DNA sequence: TGTGCCAGCAGCGGGACAGGGGGTCATGGCTACACCTTC. Translated, it gives CASSGTGGHGYTF. The rearrangement uses TRBV7-9 and TRBJ1-2; 11 bases align to TRBD1. CDR3 size: 13 residues. Unmatched junction bases numbered 2, after V lost 5 bases and J lost 6 bases. Germline CDR1 is SEHNR and CDR2 is FQNEAQ (reference sequence). The full variable domain, in which reference TRBV7-9 and TRBJ1-2 provide the parts outside the CDR3, is DTGVSQNPRHKITKRGQNVTFRCDPISEHNRLYWYRQTLGQGPEFLTYFQNEAQLEKSRLLSDRFSAERPKGSFSTLEIQRTEQGDSAMYLCASSGTGGHGYTFGSGTRLTVV.

This clonotype was seen repeatedly, ten times or more. The chain links TRBV10-2 to TRBJ1-2, with a weak D call TRBD1 (5 bases). CDR3 length equals 14 residues. The V gene lost 0 bases and the J gene lost 7 bases, with 12 bases spanning the gap. Germline loops: CDR1 WSHSY, CDR2 SAAADI. The CDR3 coding sequence is TGCGCCAGCAGTGAGTCGTCAGGGCTTGGTGGCTACACCTTC. Its protein product is CASSESSGLGGYTF.

This clonotype was detected many times. The chain joins TRBV20-1 to TRBJ1-6; perhaps TRBD1 as D (5 bases). Germline CDR1 reads DFQATT; CDR2 reads SNEGSKA (reference sequence). The CDR3 loop spans 14 amino acids. V lost 6 bases to trimming and J lost 10 bases, with 19 bases between them. CDR3 in DNA: TGCAGTGCACTTGGGGGTCCTACCGCCTCACCCCTCCACTTT. As protein: CSALGGPTASPLHF.